This T cell receptor beta chain was documented in a study of shared clonotypes between healthy human individuals. The study, taken as a whole, reports: For sorted subsets, rarefaction showed incomplete sequencing despite large depth. A few donors held approximately 5% of naive CD4 clonotypes in common. Estimated richness was generally greater in naive than memory subsets. Relative to clonotypes present in all four donors, those not shared had lower generation probabilities.

Comment on this clone: Its specificity is unknown.

Repertoires were generated with immunoSEQ multiplex PCR, while TCRdb's copy carries only in-frame clones and drops some. The repertoire includes some 1 million clones, about 75% of them detected once, and approximately 1.5% sits in the top ten. The CDR3 is made up of 15 amino acids. Trimming took 3 bases from V and 1 from J; bases not matched to a gene: 5. CDR1 is SGHNT, CDR2 YYREEE, per germline (reference sequence). The chain has TRBV5-4 and TRBJ2-7; TRBD1 matches at 9 bases. The sequencing sample was made of memory CD4+ T cells sorted from blood. Subset reported: CD45RA-negative fraction. The clonotype originates from a man younger than 30 in good health. CDR3 region: CASSSHGTGSYEQYF. The DNA for the CDR3 is TGTGCCAGCAGCTCCCACGGGACAGGGTCCTACGAGCAGTACTTC.